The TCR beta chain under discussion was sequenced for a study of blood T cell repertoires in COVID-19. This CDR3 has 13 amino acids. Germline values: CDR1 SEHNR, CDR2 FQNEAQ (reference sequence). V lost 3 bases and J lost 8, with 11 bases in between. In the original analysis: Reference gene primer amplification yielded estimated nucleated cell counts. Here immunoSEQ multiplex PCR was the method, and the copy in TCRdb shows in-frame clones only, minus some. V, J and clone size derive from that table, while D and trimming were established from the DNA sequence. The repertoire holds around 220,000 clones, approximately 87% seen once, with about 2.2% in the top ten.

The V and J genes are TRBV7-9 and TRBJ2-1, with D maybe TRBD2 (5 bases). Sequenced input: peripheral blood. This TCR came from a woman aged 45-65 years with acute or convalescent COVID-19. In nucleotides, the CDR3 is TGTGCCAGCAGCTTCGACTCCGGGGATGAGCAGTTCTTC. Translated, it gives CASSFDSGDEQFF.